The clone carrying this T cell receptor beta chain was seen once. Its specificity is unknown. The CDR3 has 15 residues. Germline loops: CDR1 SGHTA, CDR2 FQGTGA. The V and J ends lost 7 bases and 0 bases respectively, with 14 bases between them. Use of 60 Vbeta and 13 Jbeta primers characterized the PCR. The table came from immunoSEQ multiplex PCR; TCRdb's copy has only in-frame clones and leaves some out. The table lists approximately 140,000 clones, around 77% of them singletons. These data originate in a study of cytomegalovirus exposure and HLA in healthy donors. Study in general: An analysis done earlier identified more than 90 million unique TCR beta sequences from about 179 million T cells.

Overall study findings and caveats: A missense variant in DCLRE1C was later tied to TCR beta V- and J-gene trimming. Cytomegalovirus association was listed for approximately 150 TCR beta chains. Earlier analysis yielded a pattern in which most TCR beta V segments were productive about 90% or about 30% of the time.

The sample was PBMCs. This chain links TRBV7-3 with TRBJ2-3; TRBD1 might be the D (6 bases). This receptor was identified in a woman aged 55-69 years in good health and CMV-seronegative. The CDR3: CASKSQGPSTDTQYF. The CDR3 bases are TGTGCCAGCAAATCACAGGGACCAAGCACAGATACGCAGTATTTT.